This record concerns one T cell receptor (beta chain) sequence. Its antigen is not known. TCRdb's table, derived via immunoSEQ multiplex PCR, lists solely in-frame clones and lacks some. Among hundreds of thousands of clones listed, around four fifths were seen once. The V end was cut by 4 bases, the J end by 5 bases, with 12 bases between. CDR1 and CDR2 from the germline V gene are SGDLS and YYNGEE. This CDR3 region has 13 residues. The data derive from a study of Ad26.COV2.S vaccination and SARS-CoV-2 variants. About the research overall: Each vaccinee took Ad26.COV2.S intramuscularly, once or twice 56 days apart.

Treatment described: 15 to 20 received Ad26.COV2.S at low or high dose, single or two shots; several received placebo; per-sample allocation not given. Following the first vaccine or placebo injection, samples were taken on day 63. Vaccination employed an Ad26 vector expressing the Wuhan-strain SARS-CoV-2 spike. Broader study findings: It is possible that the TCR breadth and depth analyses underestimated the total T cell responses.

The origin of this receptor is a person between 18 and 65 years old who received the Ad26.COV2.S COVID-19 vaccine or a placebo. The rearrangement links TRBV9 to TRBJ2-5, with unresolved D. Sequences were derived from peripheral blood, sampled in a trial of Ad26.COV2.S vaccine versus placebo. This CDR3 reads CASSLHGGETQYF. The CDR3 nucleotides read TGTGCCAGCAGCTTACATGGTGGGGAGACCCAGTACTTC.